The clone carrying this T cell receptor beta chain was seen more than once but under ten times. Antigen: not known. The sample is drawn from a study of cytomegalovirus exposure and HLA in healthy donors. As for the study in general: The roughly 120 validation repertoires, a later analysis reported, used the same platform as the roughly 610 first-cohort repertoires. Findings and limits, study-wide: Testing in vitro showed a few CMV-associated chains specific for CMV antigens. The listing of roughly 160 TCR beta chains classed them as cytomegalovirus-associated. High sensitivity and specificity were reportedly achieved when the classifier diagnosed cytomegalovirus status.

Assay: immunoSEQ multiplex PCR; the TCRdb copy retains only in-frame clones and omits some. The sample lists 180,000 or so clones; 86% were seen once. Germline V CDR1 and CDR2: MNHEY, SVGAGI. Trimming removed 5 bases from V and 1 base from J; junction bases left unmatched: 3. This CDR3 spans 15 amino acids. The chain carries TRBV6-5 and TRBJ1-5; TRBD1 matches 9 bases. The sequence came from a man under 40 in good health and CMV-seropositive. Source material: PBMCs. CDR3 coding DNA: TGTGCCAGCAGTCGCGACAGGGGGAGCAATCAGCCCCAGCATTTT. Translated, it gives CASSRDRGSNQPQHF.